One and the same sample provided the 21 T cell receptor beta chains below, sequenced in a study of neurological immune-mediated disorders. TCRdb called the 5' RACE reads again in MiXCR, with one record for every CDR3 protein. Altogether about 59,000 distinct CDR3 sequences are present, around 3.5% being singletons, with the ten largest covering 2.5% to 4%. Material for sequencing was PBMCs. These TCRs come from a woman aged 30 to 39 with multiple sclerosis.

This clonotype was counted ten times or more. The rearrangement uses TRBV7-9 and TRBJ2-1; D is ambiguous. With 5 bases removed from V and 4 bases from J, the gap between germline ends came to 9 bases. The germline gives CDR1 SEHNR, CDR2 FQNEAQ (reference sequence). This CDR3 is 13 amino acids long. CDR3 in amino acids: CASSPEAYNEQFF. The CDR3, as DNA: TGTGCCAGCAGCCCTGAGGCGTACAATGAGCAGTTCTTC.

Remarks on this clonotype: Being one base from a much bigger clone, this may be a read error. The rearrangement uses TRBV20-1 and TRBJ2-3; the D gene could be TRBD1 or TRBD2 (5 bases each). There are 16 residues in the CDR3. V was trimmed by 3 bases and J by 1 base, leaving 17 bases between them. Germline values: CDR1 DFQATT, CDR2 SNEGSKA (reference sequence). CDR3 loop: CSARGLWGTRTDTQYF. The CDR3 DNA sequence: TGCAGTGCTAGGGGTCTTTGGGGGACCCGCACAGATACGCAGTATTTT.

This clonotype was recorded many times. The rearrangement joins TRBV11-2 to TRBJ1-1; no clear D gene. Germline-derived CDR1 and CDR2 are SGHAT and FQNNGV. The CDR3 has 13 amino acids. The V end was cut by 4 bases, the J end by 1 base, with 7 bases between. CDR3 sequence: CASSSQENTEAFF. CDR3 nucleotide sequence: TGTGCCAGCAGCTCCCAGGAGAACACTGAAGCTTTCTTT. Together with reference TRBV11-2 and TRBJ1-1, the CDR3 gives the full variable domain: EAGVAQSPRYKIIEKRQSVAFWCNPISGHATLYWYQQILGQGPKLLIQFQNNGVVDDSQLPKDRFSAERLKGVDSTLKIQPAKLEDSAVYLCASSSQENTEAFFGQGTRLTVV.

This clonotype was counted between two and nine times. This chain joins TRBV5-1 and TRBJ2-7; D not resolved. V lost 0 bases to trimming and J lost 1 base, with 8 bases between them. Looked up from germline, CDR1 is SGHRS and CDR2 is YFSETQ. The CDR3 is made up of 14 amino acids. Written as DNA, the CDR3 is TGCGCCAGCAGCTTGGTGAGCGTTTCCTACGAGCAGTACTTC. This encodes CASSLVSVSYEQYF. Together with reference TRBV5-1 and TRBJ2-7, the CDR3 gives the full variable domain: KAGVTQTPRYLIKTRGQQVTLSCSPISGHRSVSWYQQTPGQGLQFLFEYFSETQRNKGNFPGRFSGRQFSNSRSEMNVSTLELGDSALYLCASSLVSVSYEQYFGPGTRLTVT.

This clonotype has a count of ten or more. The rearrangement joins TRBV5-1 to TRBJ1-2; TRBD1 matches 9 bases. The CDR3 is 13 amino acids. V gave up 2 bases and J gave up 8 bases; unmatched junction bases: 4. Per the germline V gene, CDR1 is SGHRS and CDR2 is YFSETQ. CDR3 in DNA: TGCGCCAGCAGCTTCGGACAGGGGACGGGCTACACCTTC. Translating gives CASSFGQGTGYTF. Filled out from reference TRBV5-1 and TRBJ1-2, the complete variable domain reads KAGVTQTPRYLIKTRGQQVTLSCSPISGHRSVSWYQQTPGQGLQFLFEYFSETQRNKGNFPGRFSGRQFSNSRSEMNVSTLELGDSALYLCASSFGQGTGYTFGSGTRLTVV.

This clonotype was picked up many times. The chain couples TRBV29-1 to TRBJ2-7; 7 bases are shared with TRBD2. The CDR3 sequence is 13 residues long. J gave up 2 bases and V 2 bases, and 3 bases lay outside the gene matches. CDR1 SQVTM and CDR2 ANQGSEA come from the germline V gene. The CDR3, as DNA: TGCAGCGTTGAAAAGCGGGGAGCCTACGAGCAGTACTTC. It yields the protein CSVEKRGAYEQYF.

This clonotype has a count of ten or more. V is TRBV7-2 and J is TRBJ2-5; a weak D match, TRBD2 (6 bases). Germline CDR1 reads SGHTA; CDR2 reads FQGNSA. V lost 7 bases and J 6 bases, leaving 15 bases between the germline ends. This CDR3 is 13 amino acids long. This CDR3 reads CASTMTSWQTQYF. The CDR3 bases are TGTGCCAGCACCATGACTAGTTGGCAGACCCAGTACTTC.

Ten or more counts support this clonotype. This chain connects TRBV7-2 to TRBJ1-2; D is undetermined. The CDR3 runs 13 residues. V gave up 3 bases and J gave up 7 bases, with 12 bases separating them. Germline CDR1 and CDR2: SGHTA and FQGNSA. This chain's CDR3 is CASSFPGRGGYTF. CDR3 coding DNA: TGTGCCAGCAGCTTTCCCGGGCGCGGTGGCTACACCTTC.

This clonotype was observed at least ten times. V and J are TRBV15 and TRBJ2-7; no clear D. V was trimmed by 2 bases and J by 0 bases, leaving 8 bases between them. Germline-derived CDR1 and CDR2 are LNHNV and YYDKDF (reference sequence). The CDR3 is 14 residues long. CDR3 in amino acids: CATSRTTDSYEQYF. CDR3 sequence (DNA): TGTGCCACCAGCAGAACTACAGACTCCTACGAGCAGTACTTC.

The chain recombines TRBV6-6 with TRBJ2-3; D call uncertain. Germline V gene data show CDR1 as MNHNY and CDR2 as SVGAGI (reference sequence). Trimming stripped 2 bases from V and 0 bases from J, with 12 bases between. The CDR3 sequence is 16 residues long. In nucleotides, the CDR3 is TGTGCCAGCAGTTACCTAGGGTCGACTAGCACAGATACGCAGTATTTT. It translates to CASSYLGSTSTDTQYF.

The J gene is TRBJ1-1, the V gene TRBV18; D is undetermined. CDR1 KGHSH and CDR2 LQKENI come from the germline V gene. The CDR3 has 15 amino acids. V dropped 2 bases and J dropped 1 base, with 11 bases sitting between them. In DNA form, the CDR3 reads TGTGCCAGCTCACCAGCCTACAAGGGGAACACTGAAGCTTTCTTT. This sequence encodes CASSPAYKGNTEAFF.

This clonotype showed up many times. J is TRBJ2-1 and V is TRBV12-3 or TRBV12-4; D might be TRBD2 (5 bases). V was clipped by 2 bases and J by 6 bases, with 8 bases between them. CDR3 size: 13 residues. The CDR3 DNA reads as TGTGCCAGCAGTTTACGGACTCCCAATGAGCAGTTCTTC. It translates to CASSLRTPNEQFF.

This clonotype was seen a few times. V is TRBV10-3 and J is TRBJ2-1, with D perhaps TRBD2 (6 bases). The CDR3 has 14 residues. V was shortened by 4 bases and J by 10 bases, with 17 bases between the two germline ends. Germline V gene lookup returns CDR1 ENHRY and CDR2 SYGVKD. The CDR3 DNA reads as TGTGCCATCAGTGCTAGCGACGGCCTCTGGGAGCAGTTCTTC. This gives the protein CAISASDGLWEQFF.

This clonotype was seen many times. This sequence joins TRBV10-3 and TRBJ2-2, with TRBD2 matching over 10 bases. The germline V gene has CDR1 ENHRY and CDR2 SYGVKD. CDR3 size: 14 residues. V lost 10 bases and J lost 3; bases outside the gene matches: 5. The CDR3 DNA follows: TGTGCCACTACCGGGACTAGCGACACCGGGGAGCTGTTTTTT. Translated: CATTGTSDTGELFF.

This clonotype came up many times. J is TRBJ2-7 and V is TRBV18, with 13 bases matching TRBD2. V was pared by 6 bases and J by 2 bases, with 4 bases of the junction left unmatched. The CDR3 is 15 residues long. Per germline, CDR1 KGHSH and CDR2 LQKENI. CDR3 nucleotide sequence: TGTGCCAGCTCCCCCGGGACTAGCGGGACCTACGAGCAGTACTTC. Translation: CASSPGTSGTYEQYF. The full variable domain, completed using reference TRBV18 and TRBJ2-7, is NAGVMQNPRHLVRRRGQEARLRCSPMKGHSHVYWYRQLPEEGLKFMVYLQKENIIDESGMPKERFSAEFPKEGPSILRIQQVVRGDSAAYFCASSPGTSGTYEQYFGPGTRLTVT.

This clonotype has ten or more counts. The chain has TRBV12-3 or TRBV12-4 and TRBJ1-2; a weak D match, TRBD1 (5 bases). Trimming shortened V by 3 bases and J by 4 bases, and 15 bases separated the two germline ends. The CDR3 loop spans 15 amino acids. The CDR3 DNA follows: TGTGCCAGCAGTTTGTTGAGGGGCGCTGTCTATGGCTACACCTTC. Its protein product is CASSLLRGAVYGYTF.

In this sample, this clonotype turned up many times. The chain is built from TRBV5-1 and TRBJ2-5, with 11 bases that match TRBD2. CDR1 and CDR2 (germline): SGHRS, YFSETQ. This CDR3 spans 16 amino acids. With 5 bases clipped from V and 2 bases from J, the junction kept 8 bases outside the gene matches. The CDR3 coding sequence is TGCGCCAGCAGGCAACCTCCTAGCGGGGGGCAAGAGACCCAGTACTTC. Encoded protein: CASRQPPSGGQETQYF.

At least ten counts were recorded for this clonotype. V usage is TRBV6-5 and J usage is TRBJ1-2; D uncertain. Germline assignment: CDR1 MNHEY and CDR2 SVGAGI. Trimming shortened V by 8 bases and J by 0 bases, and 10 bases separated the two germline ends. The CDR3 extends over 13 amino acids. The CDR3 reads CASLDPTNYGYTF. For the CDR3, the DNA is TGTGCCAGCCTGGACCCGACTAACTATGGCTACACCTTC.

This chain joins TRBV20-1 and TRBJ2-3; no firm D call. The germline CDR1 and CDR2 sequences are DFQATT and SNEGSKA (reference sequence). Between the trimmed V and J ends, which lost 6 bases and 2 bases, there was a span of 3 bases. The CDR3 extends over 10 amino acids. CDR3: CSALTDTQYF. CDR3 nucleotide sequence: TGCAGTGCCCTCACAGATACGCAGTATTTT.

Many counts were recorded for this clonotype. The chain is built from TRBV5-1 and TRBJ2-1; D is possibly TRBD2 (5 bases). V gave up 3 bases and J gave up 2 bases, with 9 bases separating them. The CDR3 totals 14 residues. Germline assignment: CDR1 SGHRS and CDR2 YFSETQ. DNA for the CDR3: TGCGCCAGCAGCTCCCGGGGTACCTACAATGAGCAGTTCTTC. Translated, it gives CASSSRGTYNEQFF. The full variable domain, with the rest looked up from reference TRBV5-1 and TRBJ2-1, is KAGVTQTPRYLIKTRGQQVTLSCSPISGHRSVSWYQQTPGQGLQFLFEYFSETQRNKGNFPGRFSGRQFSNSRSEMNVSTLELGDSALYLCASSSRGTYNEQFFGPGTRLTVL.

Ten or more counts support this clonotype. The rearrangement links TRBV30 to TRBJ2-2, with unresolved D. The CDR3 loop spans 12 amino acids. Per the germline V gene, CDR1 is GTSNPN and CDR2 is SVGIG (reference sequence). The V end was cut by 4 bases, the J end by 6 bases, with 9 bases between. The CDR3 protein is CAWNGVAGELFF. CDR3 sequence (DNA): TGTGCCTGGAATGGGGTGGCCGGGGAGCTGTTTTTT.